What follows describes a single TCR beta chain. Generated by immunoSEQ multiplex PCR, the TCRdb table keeps only in-frame clones and is missing some. The sample consists of approximately 260,000 clones, about 80% of them appearing once. This entry is derived from a study of Tregs in tolerant kidney transplant recipients. CDR3 length: 14 residues. The V gene's germline CDR1 is SEHNR and CDR2 FQNEAQ (reference sequence). Deletions cut 1 base from V and 4 bases from J, with 7 bases between. The TCR originated in a human donor in good health. The chain has TRBV7-9 and TRBJ1-4; D gene ambiguous. The sample was CD4+ T cells from blood. Here the CDR3 reads CASSLGAFNEKLFF. The CDR3 region has the DNA TGTGCCAGCAGCTTAGGAGCGTTTAATGAAAAACTGTTTTTT.